This TCR beta chain was sequenced for a study of blood T cell repertoires in COVID-19. Repertoires were generated with immunoSEQ multiplex PCR, while TCRdb's copy carries only in-frame clones and drops some. This table has over 250,000 clones, around 89% appearing once. The V gene lost 8 bases and the J gene lost 0 bases, with 9 bases spanning the gap. CDR3 length equals 13 residues. This clone was counted once. Two consecutive negative NP/OP PCR tests, clearance, or resolved symptoms defined Cohort 3 recovery. The clonotype was recovered from a woman in her fifties or sixties who had recovered from COVID-19. The chain carries TRBV12-3 or TRBV12-4 and TRBJ2-3, with a possible D match to TRBD2 (5 bases). Input material: PBMCs or T cells enriched from blood (not recorded which). CDR3 amino acids: CASWRASTDTQYF. The CDR3 DNA is TGTGCCAGCTGGCGGGCTAGCACAGATACGCAGTATTTT.